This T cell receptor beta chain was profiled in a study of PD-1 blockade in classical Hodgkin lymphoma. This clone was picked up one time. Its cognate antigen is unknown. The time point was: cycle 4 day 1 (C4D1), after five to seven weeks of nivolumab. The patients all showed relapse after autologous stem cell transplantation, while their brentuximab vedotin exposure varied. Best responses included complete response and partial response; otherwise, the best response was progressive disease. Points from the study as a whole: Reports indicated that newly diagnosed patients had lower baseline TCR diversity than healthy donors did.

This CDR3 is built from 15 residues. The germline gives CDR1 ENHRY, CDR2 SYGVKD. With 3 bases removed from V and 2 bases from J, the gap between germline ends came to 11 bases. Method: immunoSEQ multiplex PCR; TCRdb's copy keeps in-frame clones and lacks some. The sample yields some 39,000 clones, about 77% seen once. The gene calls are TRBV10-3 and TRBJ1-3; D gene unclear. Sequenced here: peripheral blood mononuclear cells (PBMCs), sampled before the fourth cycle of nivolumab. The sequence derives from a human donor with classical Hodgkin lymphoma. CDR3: CAISETGGPGNTIYF. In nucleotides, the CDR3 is TGTGCCATCAGTGAAACCGGAGGTCCTGGAAACACCATATATTTT.